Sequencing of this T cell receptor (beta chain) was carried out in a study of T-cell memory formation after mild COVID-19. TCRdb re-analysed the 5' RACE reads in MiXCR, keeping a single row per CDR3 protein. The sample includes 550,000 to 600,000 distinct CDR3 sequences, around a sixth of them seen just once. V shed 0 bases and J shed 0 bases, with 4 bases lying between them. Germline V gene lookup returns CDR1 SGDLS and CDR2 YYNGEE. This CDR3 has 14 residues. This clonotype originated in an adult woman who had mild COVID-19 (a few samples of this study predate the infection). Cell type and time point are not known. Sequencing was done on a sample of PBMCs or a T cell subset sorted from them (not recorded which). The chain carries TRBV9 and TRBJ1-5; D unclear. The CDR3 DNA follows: TGTGCCAGCAGCGTAGGTCCTAGCAATCAGCCCCAGCATTTT. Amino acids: CASSVGPSNQPQHF.